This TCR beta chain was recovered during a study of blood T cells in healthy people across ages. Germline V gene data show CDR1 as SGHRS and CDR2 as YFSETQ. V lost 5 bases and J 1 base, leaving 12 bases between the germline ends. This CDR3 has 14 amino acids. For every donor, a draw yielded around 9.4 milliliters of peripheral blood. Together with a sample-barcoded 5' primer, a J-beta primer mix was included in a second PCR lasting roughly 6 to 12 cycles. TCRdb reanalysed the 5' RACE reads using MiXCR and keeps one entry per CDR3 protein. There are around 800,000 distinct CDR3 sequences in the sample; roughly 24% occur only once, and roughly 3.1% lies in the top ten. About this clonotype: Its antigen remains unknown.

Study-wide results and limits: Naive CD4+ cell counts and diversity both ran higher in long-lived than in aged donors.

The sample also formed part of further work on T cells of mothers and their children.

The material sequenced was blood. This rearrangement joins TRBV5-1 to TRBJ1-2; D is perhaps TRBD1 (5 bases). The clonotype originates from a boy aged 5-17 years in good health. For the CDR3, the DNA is TGCGCCAGCAGGGGCACAGGCCTTAACTATGGCTACACCTTC. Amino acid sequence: CASRGTGLNYGYTF.